This entry lists 9 T cell receptor beta chains sequenced from one sample in a study of T cells after yellow fever vaccination. Each CDR3 protein is one row after TCRdb ran MiXCR on the 5' RACE reads. The data hold about 74,000 distinct CDR3 sequences, with more than 5.5% observed a single time. Sequenced material: CD8+ T cells sorted from PBMCs, taken more than 4 days after the first yellow fever vaccination. The receptors shown here come from a man aged 18 to 30 who received the YFV17D yellow fever vaccine.

V gene TRBV19 combines with J gene TRBJ2-7; D remains ambiguous. The CDR3 spans 12 residues. V lost 3 bases, J lost 9 bases, and 12 bases lay in between. Germline CDR1 is LNHDA and CDR2 is SQIVND (reference sequence). The CDR3 reads CASSIPGARQYV. The CDR3 DNA is TGTGCCAGTAGTATCCCAGGAGCACGGCAGTACGTC.

In its sample, this clonotype was seen many times. The chain links TRBV25-1 to TRBJ1-5; D possibly corresponds to TRBD1 (5 bases). The V gene lost 3 bases and the J gene lost 1 base, with 13 bases spanning the gap. The CDR3 totals 16 residues. Germline lookup yields CDR1 MGHDK and CDR2 SYGVNS. The CDR3 DNA reads as TGTGCCAGCAGTGACCGGGCCTGGGACAGCAATCAGCCCCAGCATTTT. This translates into CASSDRAWDSNQPQHF.

V is TRBV27 and J is TRBJ1-4; 10 positions agree with TRBD1. This CDR3 is 16 amino acids long. Germline CDR1 reads MNHEY; CDR2 reads SMNVEV (reference sequence). V lost 6 bases to trimming and J lost 2 bases; unmatched junction nucleotides: 6. CDR3 in amino acids: CASRTGTGETNEKLFF. The CDR3 bases are TGTGCCAGCAGAACCGGGACAGGGGAGACTAATGAAAAACTGTTTTTT.

This clonotype was detected many times. The V call is TRBV4-3, the J call TRBJ2-7; no firm D call. The V end was cut by 0 bases, the J end by 1 base, with 10 bases between. There are 15 residues in the CDR3. The germline V gene has CDR1 LGHNA and CDR2 YSLEER. Written as DNA, the CDR3 is TGCGCCAGCAGCCAAGATTTTAGCCCTTCCTACGAGCAGTACTTC. As protein: CASSQDFSPSYEQYF.

The sample holds many counts of this clonotype. The rearrangement joins TRBV9 to TRBJ2-2; D is unresolved. Germline V gene lookup returns CDR1 SGDLS and CDR2 YYNGEE. This CDR3 region has 12 residues. The germline V and J ends were trimmed by 5 bases and 0 bases, with 2 bases remaining between them. The CDR3 protein is CASSPNTGELFF. DNA for the CDR3: TGTGCCAGCAGTCCGAACACCGGGGAGCTGTTTTTT. Combining the CDR3 with reference TRBV9 and TRBJ2-2 gives the whole variable domain DSGVTQTPKHLITATGQRVTLRCSPRSGDLSVYWYQQSLDQGLQFLIQYYNGEERAKGNILERFSAQQFPDLHSELNLSSLELGDSALYFCASSPNTGELFFGEGSRLTVL.

This clonotype was observed a few times. The chain uses TRBV9 and TRBJ2-5, with TRBD2 matching 9 bases. CDR3 length equals 16 residues. Germline V gene sequence: CDR1 SGDLS, CDR2 YYNGEE. V dropped 0 bases and J dropped 2; count of bases not matched to a gene: 5. CDR3 coding DNA: TGTGCCAGCAGCGTAGGGGCTAGCGGGGATCAAGAGACCCAGTACTTC. Encoded protein: CASSVGASGDQETQYF.

The chain combines TRBV19 with TRBJ1-5; the D gene is possibly TRBD1 (5 bases). The germline CDR1 and CDR2 sequences are LNHDA and SQIVND (reference sequence). Trimming removed 1 base from V and 6 bases from J, with 19 bases in between. This CDR3 has 17 amino acids. The DNA of the CDR3 is TGTGCCAGTAGTATAGCGGCAGGGAGAGCTAGTAGTCAGCCCCAGCATTTT. It codes for CASSIAAGRASSQPQHF.

There are a few counts of this clonotype. The V call is TRBV20-1, the J call TRBJ2-7; the D is unclear. Trimming removed 0 bases at V and 7 bases at J, with 10 bases between. The germline V gene has CDR1 DFQATT and CDR2 SNEGSKA (reference sequence). The CDR3 has 12 amino acids. The CDR3 DNA reads TGCAGTGCTAGAGATAGTCCCGGGGAGCAGTACTTC. As protein: CSARDSPGEQYF.

The chain couples TRBV7-2 to TRBJ2-1; D uncertain. Trimming shortened V by 3 bases and J by 4 bases, and 4 bases separated the two germline ends. CDR3 size: 12 residues. Germline values: CDR1 SGHTA, CDR2 FQGNSA. The CDR3 protein is CASSFTYNEQFF. CDR3 DNA sequence: TGTGCCAGCAGCTTTACATACAATGAGCAGTTCTTC.